Following are 25 T cell receptor beta chains from one sample sequenced in a study of early T cells in non-severe SARS-CoV-2 infection (dated by TCRdb to the early 2020s). Library preparation employed 5' RACE. The sequencer was a NextSeq 500. Clones were called with MiXCR by TCRdb after fastp trimmed the public reads at Q25, and only in-frame beta chains were retained. Rows with one shared CDR3 protein collapse into an entry with the most common genes and DNA. Here the sample has 34,000 or so distinct CDR3 sequences; 9% occur a single time. The ten biggest clones cover about 13% of the sample. The sample taken for sequencing was whole blood. All receptors derive from an adult who was a healthcare worker with PCR-confirmed SARS-CoV-2 infection or an uninfected control (not recorded which).

By sample share, this clonotype is medium-sized (0.01 to 0.1%). CDR3: CASSSLGNTEAFF. The CDR3 bases are TGTGCCAGCAGCTCTTTAGGGAACACTGAAGCTTTCTTT. The chain carries TRBV12-3 or TRBV12-4 and TRBJ1-1, with D unclear. Trimming stripped 6 bases from V and 1 base from J, with 9 bases between. The CDR3 runs to 13 residues.

This clonotype was observed many times. V and J are TRBV10-3 and TRBJ2-2; D gene unclear. The germline CDR1 and CDR2 sequences are ENHRY and SYGVKD. The V end lost 5 bases, the J end lost 1 base, and 8 bases lay between the germline ends. CDR3 size: 14 residues. The CDR3 reads CAISLAGNTGELFF. The DNA of the CDR3 is TGTGCCATCAGTTTGGCAGGGAACACCGGGGAGCTGTTTTTT.

This clonotype was counted at least ten times. The gene calls are TRBV30 and TRBJ1-3; 7 bases fit TRBD1. CDR3 size: 13 residues. Germline CDR1 reads GTSNPN; CDR2 reads SVGIG (reference sequence). After removal of 5 bases from V and 3 bases from J, the junction contained 4 bases not matched to a gene. The CDR3: CAWERDSGNTIYF. CDR3 DNA: TGTGCCTGGGAACGGGACAGTGGAAACACCATATATTTT.

This clonotype was seen repeatedly, ten times or more. The chain uses TRBV30 and TRBJ2-6, with D perhaps being TRBD1 or TRBD2 (5 bases each). V was pared by 6 bases and J by 6 bases, with 24 bases between. CDR1 and CDR2 from the germline V gene are GTSNPN and SVGIG (reference sequence). This CDR3 has 17 residues. As DNA, the CDR3 is TGTGCCTGTCCCCCGGGGTTAACAGGTGTGGCGGCCAACGTCCTGACTTTC. Its protein is CACPPGLTGVAANVLTF.

The J gene is TRBJ2-5, the V gene TRBV12-3 or TRBV12-4; D gene unclear. The CDR3 sequence is 11 residues long. Trimming took 5 bases from V and 5 from J, leaving 6 bases between them. CDR3 bases: TGTGCCAGCAGTATGGACGAGACCCAGTACTTC. This translates into CASSMDETQYF.

This clonotype came up many times. The CDR3 loop is CATSTGTVGQETQYF. The CDR3 nucleotides are TGTGCCACCAGTACCGGGACGGTGGGCCAAGAGACCCAGTACTTC. The chain links TRBV7-6 to TRBJ2-5; D may correspond to TRBD1 or TRBD2 (5 bases each). The CDR3 has 15 amino acids. The V gene lost 10 bases and the J gene lost 1 base, with 19 bases spanning the gap. CDR1 is SGHVS and CDR2 is FNYEAQ in the germline V gene.

This clonotype was picked up many times. V usage is TRBV18 and J usage is TRBJ2-5; 7 bases match TRBD1. The germline V gene encodes CDR1 KGHSH and CDR2 LQKENI. With V trimmed by 5 bases and J by 3 bases, 3 bases remained unmatched. This CDR3 is built from 13 residues. In nucleotides, the CDR3 is TGTGCCAGCTCAAGTGGGACAGAAGAGACCCAGTACTTC. Amino acids: CASSSGTEETQYF. The variable domain in full, with the rest retrieved from reference TRBV18 and TRBJ2-5, is NAGVMQNPRHLVRRRGQEARLRCSPMKGHSHVYWYRQLPEEGLKFMVYLQKENIIDESGMPKERFSAEFPKEGPSILRIQQVVRGDSAAYFCASSSGTEETQYFGPGTRLLVL.

The J gene is TRBJ2-3, the V gene TRBV6-6, with 10 positions matching TRBD2. The length of the CDR3 is 21 residues. The V segment lost 0 bases and the J segment 2 bases; nucleotides outside the gene matches: 17. Looked up from germline, CDR1 is MNHNY and CDR2 is SVGAGI (reference sequence). CDR3 region: CASSYSLLLSSSGGHTDTQYF. The CDR3, as DNA: TGTGCCAGCAGTTACTCGCTACTCCTTTCCTCTAGCGGGGGACACACAGATACGCAGTATTTT.

In its sample, this clonotype was seen many times. The chain uses TRBV6-5 and TRBJ2-7; D possibly corresponds to TRBD1 (5 bases). CDR1 MNHEY and CDR2 SVGAGI come from the germline V gene. This CDR3 has 14 residues. The V gene lost 3 bases and the J gene lost 3 bases, with 12 bases spanning the gap. CDR3 sequence: CASSYWQGSYEQYF. For the CDR3, the DNA is TGTGCCAGCAGTTATTGGCAGGGAAGCTACGAGCAGTACTTC.

The chain combines TRBV29-1 with TRBJ2-1, with 7 positions matching TRBD2. With V trimmed by 6 bases and J by 4 bases, 9 bases remained unmatched. This CDR3 spans 14 amino acids. Germline V CDR1 and CDR2: SQVTM, ANQGSEA. CDR3 sequence reads: CSVPPSGEYNEQFF. The CDR3 DNA is TGCAGCGTGCCCCCCAGCGGGGAATACAATGAGCAGTTCTTC.

This clonotype was seen at least ten times. This CDR3 is CASSTRDLGETQYF. The DNA for the CDR3 is TGTGCCAGCAGTACCAGGGACCTAGGGGAGACCCAGTACTTC. The rearrangement links TRBV12-3 or TRBV12-4 to TRBJ2-5, with D perhaps assigned TRBD1 or TRBD2 (5 bases each). V dropped 5 bases and J dropped 5 bases, with 15 bases sitting between them. The CDR3 loop spans 14 amino acids.

This clonotype has at least ten counts. This chain connects TRBV5-4 to TRBJ2-3; D gene unclear. CDR1 is SGHNT, CDR2 YYREEE, per germline (reference sequence). CDR3 size: 15 residues. Trimming removed 2 bases from V and 0 bases from J, with 10 bases in between. In nucleotides, the CDR3 is TGTGCCAGCAGCTTATGGAGCGCTAGCACAGATACGCAGTATTTT. This gives the protein CASSLWSASTDTQYF.

This clonotype has just a few counts. The V gene is TRBV5-1, the J gene TRBJ1-2; 7 bases map to TRBD1. Germline trimming cut 3 bases from V and 5 bases from J; bases unmatched to any gene: 4. The germline V gene has CDR1 SGHRS and CDR2 YFSETQ. The CDR3 extends over 13 amino acids. CDR3 in DNA: TGCGCCAGCAGCTCACAGGGGAGGTATGGCTACACCTTC. It translates to CASSSQGRYGYTF.

This clonotype has at least ten counts. The chain has TRBV6-5 and TRBJ2-3; tentatively, D is TRBD1 (5 bases). Germline V gene lookup returns CDR1 MNHEY and CDR2 SVGAGI. V lost 9 bases, J lost 6 bases, and 13 bases lay in between. This CDR3 spans 12 amino acids. The DNA for the CDR3 is TGTGCCAGTGGGCAGGGTCACGATACGCAGTATTTT. It codes for CASGQGHDTQYF.

On this clonotype itself: A much larger clone lies one base from this, so it may be a read error. The chain combines TRBV7-2 with TRBJ2-3; 9 bases match TRBD2. Germline V CDR1 and CDR2: SGHTA, FQGNSA. This CDR3 region has 22 residues. The CDR3 sequence is CAGSLGSPLGTAGGFSTDTQYF. CDR3 DNA sequence: TGTGCCGGCAGCTTAGGTAGCCCGCTCGGTACGGCGGGGGGGTTTTCCACAGATACGCAGTATTTT.

For this clonotype: Given a much more abundant clone one base away, this may be a read error. The chain recombines TRBV3-1 with TRBJ2-5; the D is unclear. The CDR3 length is 11 residues. Germline CDR1 and CDR2: LGHDT and YNNKEL (reference sequence). DNA of the CDR3: TGTGCCAGCAGCCGCGTAGAGACCCGGTACTTC. It translates to CASSRVETRYF.

Ten or more counts support this clonotype. The CDR3 protein is CASSRRPQGASNYGYTF. The CDR3 DNA sequence: TGTGCCAGCAGCCGAAGACCGCAGGGGGCGTCTAACTATGGCTACACCTTC. The chain combines TRBV5-8 with TRBJ1-2; 8 nucleotides align to TRBD1. The CDR3 consists of 17 residues. J gave up 0 bases and V 4 bases, and 11 bases lay outside the gene matches. Germline V lookup: CDR1 SGHTS, CDR2 YDEGEE.

This clonotype was recorded many times. The J gene is TRBJ1-5, the V gene TRBV18; the D gene is possibly TRBD1 (5 bases). Trimming stripped 1 base from V and 4 bases from J, with 17 bases between. The germline V gene has CDR1 KGHSH and CDR2 LQKENI. There are 17 residues in the CDR3. CDR3 region: CASSPLGGREGNQPQHF. CDR3 nucleotide sequence: TGTGCCAGCTCACCACTGGGTGGCAGGGAGGGGAATCAGCCCCAGCATTTT.

This clonotype came up many times. The V and J genes are TRBV5-1 and TRBJ2-5, with 9 positions matching TRBD1. Germline loops: CDR1 SGHRS, CDR2 YFSETQ. The CDR3 contains 15 residues. Trimming at V came to 2 bases and at J to 5 bases, leaving 7 bases not matched to a gene. CDR3 loop: CASSFAGTGRETQYF. CDR3 coding DNA: TGCGCCAGCAGCTTCGCCGGGACAGGGAGGGAGACCCAGTACTTC.

This clonotype was seen at least ten times. V and J are TRBV6-5 and TRBJ1-1, with D uncertain. Germline V gene lookup returns CDR1 MNHEY and CDR2 SVGAGI. Trimming took off 2 bases at V and 1 base at J, with 5 bases between the two ends. CDR3 length: 13 amino acids. For the CDR3, the DNA is TGTGCCAGCAGTTACCTAGGGAACACTGAAGCTTTCTTT. Its translation is CASSYLGNTEAFF.

This clonotype was seen at least ten times. The CDR3 nucleotides are TGTGCCAGCAGCTTAATGGGACAGGGGGATGAAAAACTGTTTTTT. It codes for CASSLMGQGDEKLFF. The rearrangement links TRBV7-2 to TRBJ1-4; 11 nucleotides match TRBD1. CDR3 size: 15 residues. V was pared by 2 bases and J by 6 bases, with 2 bases of the junction left unmatched. Germline V gene data show CDR1 as SGHTA and CDR2 as FQGNSA.

This clonotype has at least ten counts. This chain connects TRBV6-6 to TRBJ1-3; D is possibly TRBD1 (5 bases). The ends were cut back, 6 bases at V and 0 bases at J, with 12 bases in the middle. CDR1 is MNHNY and CDR2 is SVGAGI in the germline V gene (reference sequence). The CDR3 covers 15 residues. This chain's CDR3 is CASSPPGGSGNTIYF. The CDR3 DNA reads TGTGCCAGCAGCCCCCCCGGGGGCTCTGGAAACACCATATATTTT.

This clonotype has at least ten counts. This sequence joins TRBV20-1 and TRBJ1-4; 8 bases align to TRBD1. The CDR3 is 14 amino acids. Germline assignment: CDR1 DFQATT and CDR2 SNEGSKA (reference sequence). After removal of 0 bases from V and 6 bases from J, the junction contained 3 bases not matched to a gene. CDR3 amino acids: CSARETGGDEKLFF. The CDR3 nucleotides read TGCAGTGCTAGAGAAACAGGGGGGGATGAAAAACTGTTTTTT.

A remark on this clonotype: A much larger clone differs by one base, so this may be a read error. The chain employs TRBV7-2 and TRBJ2-2; a possible D gene is TRBD2 (7 bases). V was clipped by 6 bases and J by 7 bases, with 15 bases between them. The CDR3 is 14 residues long. Per germline, CDR1 SGHTA and CDR2 FQGNSA. The CDR3 DNA is TGTGCCAGCAGTTTACAGGGAGGGAACGGGGAGCTGTTTTTT. This encodes CASSLQGGNGELFF.

This clonotype was found many times. The chain couples TRBV9 to TRBJ1-6, with unresolved D. V dropped 4 bases and J dropped 5 bases, with 10 bases sitting between them. The CDR3 spans 14 residues. Germline-derived CDR1 and CDR2 are SGDLS and YYNGEE. DNA for the CDR3: TGTGCCAGCAGCAAGGCAGGAAATAATTCACCCCTCCACTTT. Its protein product is CASSKAGNNSPLHF.